A single sample gave rise to the 15 T cell receptor beta chains below, sequenced in a study of cytomegalovirus exposure and HLA in healthy donors. Primers: 60 Vbeta forward and 13 Jbeta reverse. TCRdb keeps only in-frame clones here, not all; method: immunoSEQ multiplex PCR. Here the sample spans fewer than 150,000 clones, around 70% being singletons. Specimen: PBMCs. The source is a woman between 45 and 60 years old in good health and CMV-seropositive.

This clone has more than one count but fewer than ten. The J gene is TRBJ1-2, the V gene TRBV7-2; TRBD1 might be the D (6 bases). The V end was cut by 1 base, the J end by 0 bases, with 6 bases between. The CDR3 loop spans 14 amino acids. In germline, CDR1 is SGHTA, CDR2 FQGNSA. The DNA of the CDR3 is TGTGCCAGCAGCTTAGGGGGGCCTAACTATGGCTACACCTTC. It codes for CASSLGGPNYGYTF.

In its sample, this clone was seen once. The chain carries TRBV27 and TRBJ2-5; D is perhaps TRBD2 (6 bases). Germline-derived CDR1 and CDR2 are MNHEY and SMNVEV (reference sequence). The CDR3 is made up of 13 amino acids. V lost 3 bases to trimming and J lost 5 bases, with 10 bases between them. Here the CDR3 reads CASSFRGSETQYF. The CDR3 DNA is TGTGCCAGCAGTTTCCGGGGGTCGGAGACCCAGTACTTC.

On this clone: Other DNA sequences in the same sample also yield this CDR3. The chain has TRBV30 and TRBJ1-1, with D possibly TRBD1 on 5 matching bases. This CDR3 spans 13 amino acids. Germline V gives CDR1 GTSNPN, CDR2 SVGIG (reference sequence). Trimming stripped 2 bases from V and 2 bases from J, with 9 bases between. In DNA, the CDR3 is TGTGCCTGGAGTCTTCAGGGCAACACTGAAGCTTTCTTT. Its protein is CAWSLQGNTEAFF.

The rearrangement links TRBV7-2 to TRBJ2-7; TRBD2 matches 10 bases. CDR1 SGHTA and CDR2 FQGNSA come from the germline V gene. The CDR3 has 16 amino acids. V lost 1 base and J lost 1; bases outside the gene matches: 4. The DNA for the CDR3 is TGTGCCAGCAGCTTAGACCCTAGCGGGGGTTCCTACGAGCAGTACTTC. Translated, it gives CASSLDPSGGSYEQYF.

The chain uses TRBV28 and TRBJ1-4; D is undetermined. V was cut by 3 bases and J by 5 bases, with 10 bases left in between. Per the germline V gene, CDR1 is MDHEN and CDR2 is SYDVKM. The CDR3 consists of 14 residues. CDR3 DNA: TGTGCCAGCAGTTTGACCGACTGGAATGAAAAACTGTTTTTT. Amino acids: CASSLTDWNEKLFF.

This clone was seen more than once but under ten times. The CDR3 DNA sequence: TGTGCCAGCAGCTCGGGACTAGCGGGAGGTACGCAGTATTTT. This sequence encodes CASSSGLAGGTQYF. The chain recombines TRBV5-4 with TRBJ2-3, with 15 bases fitting TRBD2. The CDR3 length is 14 residues. Germline assignment: CDR1 SGHNT and CDR2 YYREEE (reference sequence). The trim removed 3 bases at V and 8 bases at J, leaving 1 base unmatched.

A note on this clone: Relative to the germline gene, one junction end is altered; a read error may explain this. The chain employs TRBV5-1 and TRBJ1-1; D possibly corresponds to TRBD1 (5 bases). Germline values: CDR1 SGHRS, CDR2 YFSETQ. This CDR3 has 14 residues. The CDR3 loop is CASTLDKLNTEAFF. For the CDR3, the DNA is TGCGCCAGCACCTTGGACAAATTGAACACTGAAGCTTTCTTT.

V is TRBV20-1 and J is TRBJ1-4, with no clear D. V gave up 4 bases and J gave up 5 bases, with 2 bases separating them. The CDR3 covers 10 residues. Per the germline V gene, CDR1 is DFQATT and CDR2 is SNEGSKA (reference sequence). Here the CDR3 DNA reads TGCAGTGCTATAAATGAAAAACTGTTTTTT. This encodes CSAINEKLFF.

V and J are TRBV7-9 and TRBJ2-5, with TRBD1 matching 7 bases. The length of the CDR3 is 14 residues. Losses at the gene ends were 5 bases for V and 5 bases for J; bases not matched to a gene: 8. CDR1 and CDR2 from the germline V gene are SEHNR and FQNEAQ (reference sequence). The CDR3 bases are TGTGCCAGCAGCACAGGACAGGAGTCGGAGACCCAGTACTTC. Translated: CASSTGQESETQYF.

In this sample, this clone turned up a few times. CDR3 DNA sequence: TGTGCCAGCAGCCTAGACCGTGGAAGCACAGATACGCAGTATTTT. Its protein is CASSLDRGSTDTQYF. J is TRBJ2-3 and V is TRBV5-4, with D unresolved. The V and J ends lost 4 bases and 0 bases respectively, with 12 bases between them. The germline V gene encodes CDR1 SGHNT and CDR2 YYREEE (reference sequence). CDR3 size: 15 residues.

The J gene is TRBJ2-1, the V gene TRBV6-4; D might be TRBD1 (6 bases). The V end lost 8 bases, the J end lost 7 bases, and 15 bases lay between the germline ends. CDR1 is MRHNA, CDR2 SNTAGT, per germline. The CDR3 is 13 amino acids. The CDR3: CASSRGLGNEQFF. Written as DNA, the CDR3 is TGTGCCAGCTCAAGGGGGTTGGGGAATGAGCAGTTCTTC.

The V and J genes are TRBV7-9 and TRBJ2-7; tentatively, D is TRBD1 (6 bases). V dropped 2 bases and J dropped 6 bases, with 14 bases sitting between them. Looked up from germline, CDR1 is SEHNR and CDR2 is FQNEAQ (reference sequence). The CDR3 length is 14 residues. This CDR3 reads CASSLSQGIIEQYF. As DNA, the CDR3 is TGTGCCAGCAGCTTATCACAGGGCATCATCGAGCAGTACTTC.

J is TRBJ2-3 and V is TRBV25-1; D may be TRBD1 (6 bases). The V gene's germline CDR1 is MGHDK and CDR2 SYGVNS. This CDR3 region has 16 residues. V lost 8 bases, J lost 2 bases, and 20 bases lay in between. For the CDR3, the DNA is TGTGCCAGCCGGACTTCCGGGACAACCTCCACAGATACGCAGTATTTT. Translation: CASRTSGTTSTDTQYF.

The chain links TRBV7-9 to TRBJ2-7, with D unresolved. The germline V and J ends were trimmed by 3 bases and 5 bases, with 11 bases remaining between them. The CDR3 sequence is 13 residues long. Germline V gives CDR1 SEHNR, CDR2 FQNEAQ (reference sequence). The CDR3 sequence is CASSFPNIHEQYF. CDR3 DNA sequence: TGTGCCAGCAGCTTTCCTAATATCCACGAGCAGTACTTC.

This clone showed up just once. The V and J genes are TRBV7-2 and TRBJ2-7, with 10 bases identical to TRBD2. Trimming cost V 5 bases and J 2 bases; bases outside gene matches: 9. The germline V gene encodes CDR1 SGHTA and CDR2 FQGNSA. The CDR3 covers 16 residues. As DNA, the CDR3 is TGTGCCAGCAGCCGACGAGGACTAGCGGAGACCTACGAGCAGTACTTC. It encodes CASSRRGLAETYEQYF.